Included here is one TCR beta chain sequence, with context. The data were taken from a study of blood T cell repertoires in COVID-19. As for the study in general: From the United States, Italy and Spain came samples of acute and convalescent COVID-19.

V was trimmed by 2 bases and J by 5 bases, leaving 6 bases between them. This CDR3 contains 12 residues. Germline CDR1 and CDR2: ENHRY and SYGVKD. Clinical history reported by participants formed the basis on which cohorts were assigned. Methods used by the authors: Nucleated cell counts were estimated from reference gene primer amplification. Only in-frame clones appear in the TCRdb table, and some are missing; sequencing was by immunoSEQ multiplex PCR. The V and J calls and clone size were taken over from that table, and D and trimming were inferred from the DNA. The repertoire has over 200,000 clones, about 91% of them found once; the top ten carry approximately 1.2%.

The source of this sequence is a human donor in a cohort exposed to, infected with or recovered from COVID-19 (not recorded which). The donor label of this sample is uncertain. The material sequenced was PBMCs or T cells enriched from blood (not recorded which). This rearrangement joins TRBV10-3 to TRBJ1-1; the D is unclear. In DNA, the CDR3 is TGTGCCATCAGTGAGCCGGGGACTGAAGCTTTCTTT. Translation gives CAISEPGTEAFF.